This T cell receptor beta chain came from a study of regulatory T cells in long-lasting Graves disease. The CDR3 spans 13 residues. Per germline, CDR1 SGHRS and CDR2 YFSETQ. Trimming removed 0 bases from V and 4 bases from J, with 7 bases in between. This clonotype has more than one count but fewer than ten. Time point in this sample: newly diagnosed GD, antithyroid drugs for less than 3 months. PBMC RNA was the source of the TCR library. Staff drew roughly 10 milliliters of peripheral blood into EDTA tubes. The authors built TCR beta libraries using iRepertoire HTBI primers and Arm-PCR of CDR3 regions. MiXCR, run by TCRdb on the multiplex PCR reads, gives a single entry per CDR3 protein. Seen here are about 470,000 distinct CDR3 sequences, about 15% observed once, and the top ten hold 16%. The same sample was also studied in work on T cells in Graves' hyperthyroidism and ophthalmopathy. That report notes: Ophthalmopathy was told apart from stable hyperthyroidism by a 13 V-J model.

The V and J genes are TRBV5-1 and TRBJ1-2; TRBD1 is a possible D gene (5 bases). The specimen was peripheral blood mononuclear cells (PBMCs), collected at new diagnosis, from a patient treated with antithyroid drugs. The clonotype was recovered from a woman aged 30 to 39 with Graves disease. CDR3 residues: CASSLAGFYGYTF. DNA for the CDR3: TGCGCCAGCAGCTTGGCAGGGTTCTATGGCTACACCTTC. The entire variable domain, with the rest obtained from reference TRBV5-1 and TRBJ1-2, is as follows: KAGVTQTPRYLIKTRGQQVTLSCSPISGHRSVSWYQQTPGQGLQFLFEYFSETQRNKGNFPGRFSGRQFSNSRSEMNVSTLELGDSALYLCASSLAGFYGYTFGSGTRLTVV.